This TCR beta chain was sequenced for a study of T cell responses to AZD1222 COVID-19 vaccine. General study results and limits: In all cases, repertoires were sampled only after the peak T cell response. Spike was spanned by vaccine-associated CD4 TCRs, which were dominant at 160-218 and 743-854. Only a handful of AZD1222 recipients were seropositive at baseline.

It was second doses at about 4 or about 12 weeks that were pooled. On this clone: Its antigen is not identified.

Profiling relied on immunoSEQ multiplex PCR, and the TCRdb table lists in-frame clones only, not all of them. The data show tens of thousands of clones, 87% seen once. The clonotype comes from an adult who received the AZD1222 COVID-19 vaccine. The sample was peripheral blood, taken 28 days after the second AZD1222 dose.

CDR3 nucleotide sequence: TGCGCCAGCCGACAGGGCACTAGCACAGATACGCAGTATTTT. Amino acid sequence: CASRQGTSTDTQYF. The chain joins TRBV5-1 to TRBJ2-3, with TRBD1 matching over 7 bases. Losses at the gene ends were 7 bases for V and 0 bases for J; bases not matched to a gene: 5. Per germline, CDR1 SGHRS and CDR2 YFSETQ. CDR3 size: 14 residues.